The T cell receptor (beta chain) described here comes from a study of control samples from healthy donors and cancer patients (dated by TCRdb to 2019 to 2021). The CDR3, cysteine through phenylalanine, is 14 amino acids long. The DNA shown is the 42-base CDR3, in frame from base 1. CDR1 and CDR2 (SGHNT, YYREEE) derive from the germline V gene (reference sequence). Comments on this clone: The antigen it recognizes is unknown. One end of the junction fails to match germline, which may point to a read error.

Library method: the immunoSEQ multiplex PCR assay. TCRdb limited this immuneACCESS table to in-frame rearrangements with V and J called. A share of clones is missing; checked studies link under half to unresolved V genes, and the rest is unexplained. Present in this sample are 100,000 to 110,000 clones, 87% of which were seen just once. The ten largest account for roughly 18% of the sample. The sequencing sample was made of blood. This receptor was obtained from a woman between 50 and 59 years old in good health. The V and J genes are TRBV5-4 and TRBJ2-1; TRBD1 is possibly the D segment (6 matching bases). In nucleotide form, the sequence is TGTGCCAGCAGCTCCGGACAGCCGAGAGCTAATTCGATCTTC. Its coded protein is CASSSGQPRANSIF.